The 15 T cell receptor beta chains given below trace back to one sample, sequenced in a study of cytomegalovirus exposure and HLA in healthy donors. Primers included in the PCR were 60 Vbeta and 13 Jbeta primers. Assay used: immunoSEQ multiplex PCR; TCRdb lists only in-frame clones, some missing. This sample yields roughly 130,000 clones, of which just under 75% are seen a single time; more than 6% belongs to the top ten. Sequencing was carried out using PBMCs. The receptors were gathered from a middle-aged man in good health and CMV-seropositive.

The chain uses TRBV5-4 and TRBJ2-5, with 11 bases lining up with TRBD2. The CDR3 runs to 16 residues. With 1 base clipped from V and 2 bases from J, the junction kept 4 bases outside the gene matches. The germline gives CDR1 SGHNT, CDR2 YYREEE (reference sequence). CDR3 DNA sequence: TGTGCCAGCAGCTTGAAGCTAGCGGGGGGACAAGAGACCCAGTACTTC. Translation gives CASSLKLAGGQETQYF.

V is TRBV10-2 and J is TRBJ2-7; 7 bases line up with TRBD2. The V segment lost 2 bases and the J segment 3 bases; nucleotides outside the gene matches: 4. There are 14 residues in the CDR3. Germline CDR1 reads WSHSY; CDR2 reads SAAADI. The CDR3 loop reads CASSEGGSYYEQYF. The CDR3 DNA reads TGCGCCAGCAGTGAGGGCGGGAGTTACTACGAGCAGTACTTC.

The chain carries TRBV9 and TRBJ2-3; 12 nucleotides line up with TRBD1. In germline, CDR1 is SGDLS, CDR2 YYNGEE. The V and J ends lost 0 bases and 4 bases, in that order; junction bases with no gene match: 3. The CDR3 is made up of 16 amino acids. CDR3 DNA: TGTGCCAGCAGCGTAGAAGGGACAGGGGGCGCAGATACGCAGTATTTT. It yields the protein CASSVEGTGGADTQYF.

The rearrangement joins TRBV7-2 to TRBJ1-1, with D perhaps TRBD1 (5 bases). Germline CDR1 reads SGHTA; CDR2 reads FQGNSA. Trimming removed 1 base at V and 1 base at J, with 7 bases between. The CDR3 is 14 residues long. The CDR3: CASSLDRRNTEAFF. The CDR3 region has the DNA TGTGCCAGCAGCTTAGACAGGCGGAACACTGAAGCTTTCTTT. The entire variable domain, with the rest obtained from reference TRBV7-2 and TRBJ1-1, is as follows: GAGVSQSPSNKVTEKGKDVELRCDPISGHTALYWYRQSLGQGLEFLIYFQGNSAPDKSGLPSDRFSAERTGGSVSTLTIQRTQQEDSAVYLCASSLDRRNTEAFFGQGTRLTVV.

The table lists this clone with a few counts. V gene TRBV2 combines with J gene TRBJ2-7; 14 bases map to TRBD2. Germline V gene data show CDR1 as SNHLY and CDR2 as FYNNEI. The CDR3 is 15 amino acids. J lost 6 bases, V lost 5 bases, and 6 bases had no gene match. The CDR3: CASSNQGLAGGEQYF. In DNA form, the CDR3 reads TGTGCCAGCAGTAACCAAGGACTAGCGGGGGGCGAGCAGTACTTC.

The chain has TRBV6-6 and TRBJ1-1; 10 bases are a match to TRBD1. V was clipped by 6 bases and J by 3 bases; unmatched bases: 4. There are 14 residues in the CDR3. Germline lookup yields CDR1 MNHNY and CDR2 SVGAGI (reference sequence). CDR3 DNA: TGTGCCAGCAGCAGACAGGGGGCGGACACTGAAGCTTTCTTT. Translating gives CASSRQGADTEAFF.

The CDR3 reads CASSESGTAGPLAGYTF. CDR3 coding DNA: TGCGCCAGCAGTGAGTCGGGGACTGCGGGCCCCCTCGCTGGCTACACCTTC. This rearrangement joins TRBV10-1 to TRBJ1-2, with D tentatively TRBD1 (5 bases). Germline-derived CDR1 and CDR2 are WNHNN and SYGVQD (reference sequence). CDR3 length equals 17 residues. The germline V and J ends were trimmed by 0 bases and 7 bases, with 21 bases remaining between them.

This clone was found a few times. The chain combines TRBV19 with TRBJ1-6, with a tentative D call TRBD1 (6 bases). Trimming removed 6 bases at V and 7 bases at J, with 13 bases between. There are 14 residues in the CDR3. The germline CDR1 and CDR2 sequences are LNHDA and SQIVND (reference sequence). The CDR3 sequence: CASRFRGENSPLHF. In DNA form, the CDR3 reads TGTGCCAGTAGATTCAGGGGTGAGAATTCACCCCTCCACTTT.

The genes are TRBV28 and TRBJ2-5, with 8 nucleotides matching TRBD1. This CDR3 has 11 residues. Trimming removed 9 bases from V and 7 bases from J; junction bases left unmatched: 4. The germline gives CDR1 MDHEN, CDR2 SYDVKM. The CDR3 loop reads CASTTGGTQYF. CDR3 sequence (DNA): TGTGCCAGTACAACAGGGGGGACCCAGTACTTC.

V usage is TRBV18 and J usage is TRBJ1-5; TRBD1 matches 7 bases. This CDR3 has 15 residues. The V and J ends lost 6 bases and 1 base, in that order; junction bases with no gene match: 6. Per germline, CDR1 KGHSH and CDR2 LQKENI. As DNA, the CDR3 is TGTGCCAGCTCCCCGACAGGGAAGAGCAATCAGCCCCAGCATTTT. Its protein is CASSPTGKSNQPQHF.

The V call is TRBV27, the J call TRBJ1-2, with D tentatively TRBD1 (5 bases). Germline loops: CDR1 MNHEY, CDR2 SMNVEV (reference sequence). This CDR3 region has 14 residues. Trimming took 7 bases from V and 3 from J, leaving 15 bases between them. CDR3 in DNA: TGTGCCAGCAAAAACCGCCGCAGGGACTATGGCTACACCTTC. This sequence encodes CASKNRRRDYGYTF.

CDR3 in amino acids: CASSFHQGYGYTF. The DNA for the CDR3 is TGTGCCAGCAGTTTTCATCAGGGCTATGGCTACACCTTC. V is TRBV27 and J is TRBJ1-2, with D perhaps TRBD1 (5 bases). The V end lost 3 bases, the J end lost 4 bases, and 9 bases lay between the germline ends. CDR3 size: 13 residues. Germline CDR1 MNHEY, CDR2 SMNVEV (reference sequence).

The rearrangement uses TRBV6-4 and TRBJ2-2, with TRBD1 matching over 7 bases. The CDR3 totals 15 residues. V was clipped by 6 bases and J by 6 bases; unmatched bases: 10. Germline values: CDR1 MRHNA, CDR2 SNTAGT. The CDR3 DNA reads as TGTGCCAGCAGGAGGGACAGCGCCGTCCCCGGGGAGCTGTTTTTT. Translating gives CASRRDSAVPGELFF.

To note about this clone: Mismatch with germline at one junction end may stem from a read error. For the CDR3, the DNA is TGTTCCAGCAGCTTCGACAAACAGCCCCAGCATTTT. Translating gives CSSSFDKQPQHF. The chain carries TRBV7-9 and TRBJ1-5; the D is unclear. Germline V gives CDR1 SEHNR, CDR2 FQNEAQ (reference sequence). CDR3 length: 12 residues. The variable domain in full, completed from reference TRBV7-9 and TRBJ1-5, reads DTGVSQNPRHKITKRGQNVTFRCDPISEHNRLYWYRQTLGQGPEFLTYFQNEAQLEKSRLLSDRFSAERPKGSFSTLEIQRTEQGDSAMYLCSSSFDKQPQHFGDGTRLSIL.

V usage is TRBV5-1 and J usage is TRBJ1-6; TRBD1 matches 8 bases. This CDR3 is 14 amino acids long. Per the germline V gene, CDR1 is SGHRS and CDR2 is YFSETQ. The J segment lost 7 bases and the V segment lost 3 bases, leaving 3 bases of the junction unmatched. The CDR3 loop reads CASSSGQGNSPLHF. The CDR3 DNA reads as TGCGCCAGCAGCTCTGGACAGGGAAATTCACCCCTCCACTTT.